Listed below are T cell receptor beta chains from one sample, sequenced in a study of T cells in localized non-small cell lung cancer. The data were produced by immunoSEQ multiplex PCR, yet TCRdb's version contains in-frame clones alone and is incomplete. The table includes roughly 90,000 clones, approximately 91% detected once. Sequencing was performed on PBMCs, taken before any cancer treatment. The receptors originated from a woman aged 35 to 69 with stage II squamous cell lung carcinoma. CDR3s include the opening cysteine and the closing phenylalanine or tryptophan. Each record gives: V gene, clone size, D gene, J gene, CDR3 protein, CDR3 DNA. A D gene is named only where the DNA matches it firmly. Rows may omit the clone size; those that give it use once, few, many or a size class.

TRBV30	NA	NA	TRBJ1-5	CAWSDQDQPQHF	TGTGCCTGGAGCGACCAAGATCAGCCCCAGCATTTT
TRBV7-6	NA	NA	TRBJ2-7	CASSLDLEAALYEQYF	TGTGCCAGCAGCTTAGACCTTGAGGCAGCGTTGTACGAGCAGTACTTC
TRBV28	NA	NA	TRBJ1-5	CASLAGINQPQHF	TGTGCCAGCTTGGCCGGGATCAATCAGCCCCAGCATTTT
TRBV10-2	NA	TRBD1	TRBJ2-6	CASRQGTSSGANVLTF	TGCGCCAGCAGACAGGGGACAAGCTCTGGGGCCAACGTCCTGACTTTC
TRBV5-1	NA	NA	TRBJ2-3	CASPRTEESTDTQYF	TGCGCCAGCCCTCGGACGGAAGAAAGCACAGATACGCAGTATTTT
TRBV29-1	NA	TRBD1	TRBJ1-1	CSGTVTGGAGTEAFF	TGCAGCGGGACGGTGACAGGGGGCGCGGGGACTGAAGCTTTCTTT
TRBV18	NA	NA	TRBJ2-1	CASSPLGGSNEQFF	TGTGCCAGCTCACCACTCGGGGGTTCCAATGAGCAGTTCTTC
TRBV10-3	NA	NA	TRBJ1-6	CAINAQGIGSALHF	TGTGCCATCAATGCTCAGGGGATTGGGTCAGCCCTCCACTTT
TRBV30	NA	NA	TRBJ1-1	CAWSTGSWMNTEAFF	TGTGCCTGGAGTACAGGCTCCTGGATGAACACTGAAGCTTTCTTT
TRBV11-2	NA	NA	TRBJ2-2	CASSLDARRGELFF	TGTGCCAGCAGCTTAGATGCACGTCGCGGGGAGCTGTTTTTT
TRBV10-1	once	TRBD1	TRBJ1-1	CASSPNDRATTEAFF	TGCGCCAGCAGCCCAAACGACAGGGCGACCACTGAAGCTTTCTTT
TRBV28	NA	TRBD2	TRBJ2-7	CASSLFSGSGLYEQYF	TGTGCCAGCAGTTTATTCAGCGGGAGTGGTCTCTACGAGCAGTACTTC
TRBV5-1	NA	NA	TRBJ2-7	CASSNRDTYYEQYF	TGCGCCAGCAGCAACCGGGACACCTACTACGAGCAGTACTTC
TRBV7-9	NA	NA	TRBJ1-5	CASSPDSFNQPQHF	TGTGCCAGCAGCCCGGACAGCTTCAATCAGCCCCAGCATTTT
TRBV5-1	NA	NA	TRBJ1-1	CASSFWTADTEAFF	TGCGCCAGCAGCTTTTGGACAGCCGACACTGAAGCTTTCTTT
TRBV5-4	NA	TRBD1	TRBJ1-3	CASSRGTVHGSSGNTIYF	TGTGCCAGCAGCAGGGGGACAGTTCATGGGAGCTCTGGAAACACCATATATTTT
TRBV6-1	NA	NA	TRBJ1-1	CASGQGGGTEAFF	TGTGCCAGCGGCCAGGGCGGTGGCACTGAAGCTTTCTTT
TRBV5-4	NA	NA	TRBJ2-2	CASSLAGAANTGELFF	TGTGCCAGCAGCTTGGCCGGGGCAGCGAACACCGGGGAGCTGTTTTTT
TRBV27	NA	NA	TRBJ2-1	CASSLPTTWGTEQFF	TGTGCCAGCAGTTTACCGACGACCTGGGGCACTGAGCAGTTCTTC
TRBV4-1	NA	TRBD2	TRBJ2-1	CASSQSVRTSGGTNEQFF	TGCGCCAGCAGCCAATCTGTCCGGACTAGCGGGGGAACGAATGAGCAGTTCTTC
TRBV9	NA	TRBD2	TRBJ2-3	CASSHGLAGASSTDTQYF	TGTGCCAGCAGCCACGGACTAGCGGGGGCCTCTAGCACAGATACGCAGTATTTT
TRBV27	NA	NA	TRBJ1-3	CASSSGNTIYF	TGTGCCAGCAGCTCGGGAAACACCATATATTTT
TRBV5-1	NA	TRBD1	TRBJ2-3	CASSRGQGPPDTQYF	TGCGCCAGCAGCCGGGGACAGGGTCCCCCAGATACGCAGTATTTT
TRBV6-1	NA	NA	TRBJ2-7	CASSNGQGVEQYF	TGTGCCAGCAGTAACGGGCAGGGCGTCGAGCAGTACTTC